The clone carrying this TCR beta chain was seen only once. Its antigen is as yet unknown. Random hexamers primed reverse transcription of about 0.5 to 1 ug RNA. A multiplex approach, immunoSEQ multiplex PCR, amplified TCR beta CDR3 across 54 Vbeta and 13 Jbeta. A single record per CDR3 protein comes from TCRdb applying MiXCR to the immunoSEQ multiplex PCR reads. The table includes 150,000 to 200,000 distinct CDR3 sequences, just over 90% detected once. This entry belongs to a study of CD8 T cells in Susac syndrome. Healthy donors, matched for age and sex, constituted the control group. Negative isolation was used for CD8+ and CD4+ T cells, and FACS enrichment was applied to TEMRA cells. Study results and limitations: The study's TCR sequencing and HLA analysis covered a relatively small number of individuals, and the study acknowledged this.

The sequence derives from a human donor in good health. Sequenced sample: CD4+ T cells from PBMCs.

The CDR3 is CAWSPGTDTQYF. CDR3 DNA: TGTGCCTGGAGCCCCGGGACAGATACGCAGTATTTT. This chain joins TRBV30 and TRBJ2-3; D not resolved. With 3 bases removed from V and 3 bases from J, the gap between germline ends came to 7 bases. Per the germline V gene, CDR1 is GTSNPN and CDR2 is SVGIG (reference sequence). This CDR3 contains 12 residues.